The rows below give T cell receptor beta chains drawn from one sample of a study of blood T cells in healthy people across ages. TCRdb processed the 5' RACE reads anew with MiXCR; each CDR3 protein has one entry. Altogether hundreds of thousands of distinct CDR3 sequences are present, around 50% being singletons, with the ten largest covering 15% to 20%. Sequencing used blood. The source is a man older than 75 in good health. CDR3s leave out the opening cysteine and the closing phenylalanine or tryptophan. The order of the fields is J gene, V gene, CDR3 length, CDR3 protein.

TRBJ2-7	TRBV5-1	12	ASSLQGRSYEQY
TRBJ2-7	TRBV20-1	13	SARDPREWASEQY
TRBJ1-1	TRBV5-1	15	ASSLERPGSGSTEAF
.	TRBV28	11	ASSLRGPSEQY
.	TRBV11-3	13	ASSFRQGEIETQY
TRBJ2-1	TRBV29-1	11	SGGRAFNNEQF
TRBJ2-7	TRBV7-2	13	ASSLAAGGVYEQY
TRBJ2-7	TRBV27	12	ASSLVTGSYEQY
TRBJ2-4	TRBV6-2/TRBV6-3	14	ASRRGTSGSKGIQY
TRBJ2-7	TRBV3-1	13	ASSPSGGLSYEQY
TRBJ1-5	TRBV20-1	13	SARDLLRGVQPQH
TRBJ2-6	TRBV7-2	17	ASSLRFETARSGANVLT
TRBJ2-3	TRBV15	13	ATSVSGTRTDTQY
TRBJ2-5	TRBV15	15	ATSRDQPGSSVETQY
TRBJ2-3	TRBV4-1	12	ASSLGLDGDTQY
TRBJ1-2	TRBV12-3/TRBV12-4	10	ASSLRDKGYT
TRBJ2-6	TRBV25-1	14	ASSQGWGSGANVLT
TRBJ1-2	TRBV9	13	ASSPPRNRHYGYT
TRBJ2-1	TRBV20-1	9	SAAGPRLQF
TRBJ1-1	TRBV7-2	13	ASSLVHPGNTEAF
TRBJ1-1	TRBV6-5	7	ASRRRAF
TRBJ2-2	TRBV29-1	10	SLTQGTGELF
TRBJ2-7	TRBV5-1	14	ASSPGRTSVSYEQY
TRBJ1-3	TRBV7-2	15	ASSLYSGTGAGNTIY
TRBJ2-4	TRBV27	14	ANSLRTGSLGNIQY
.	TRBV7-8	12	ASSVADTFNEQY
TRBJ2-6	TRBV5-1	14	ASSLVGSSGANVLT
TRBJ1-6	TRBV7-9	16	ASSLVVLLSSYNSPLH
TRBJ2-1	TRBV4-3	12	ASSHLPGGNEQF
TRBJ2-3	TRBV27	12	ASSDRGRSDTQY
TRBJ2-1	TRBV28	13	ASRYSGTGRNEQF
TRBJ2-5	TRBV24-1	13	ATSDRTGRRETQY
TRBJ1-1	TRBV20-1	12	SASRQGMNAEAF
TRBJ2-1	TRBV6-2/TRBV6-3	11	ATLLAGVNEQF
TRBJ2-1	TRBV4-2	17	ASSQPGLAGTESYNEQF
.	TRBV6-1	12	ASYPGGRRVEQY
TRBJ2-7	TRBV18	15	ASSPPVRLAGVGEQY
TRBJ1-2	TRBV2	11	ASSELRRGGYT
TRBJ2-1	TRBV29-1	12	SVSGSRSYNEQF
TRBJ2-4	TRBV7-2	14	ASSFKLAGGLGVQY
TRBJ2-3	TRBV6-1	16	ASSEGWSGLDPTDTQY
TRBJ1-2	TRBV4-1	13	ASSQEDLGNYGYT
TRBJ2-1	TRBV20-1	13	SATSDRDEDNEQF
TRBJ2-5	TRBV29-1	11	GEKRTENSEQY
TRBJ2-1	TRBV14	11	ASSQVRVNEQF
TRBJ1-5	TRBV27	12	ASSFGYGNQPQH
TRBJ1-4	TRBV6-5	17	ASSYSGNRGIRTNEKLF
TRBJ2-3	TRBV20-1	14	SASGRAKRGTDTQY
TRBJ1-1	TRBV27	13	ASSLRTDGYTEAF
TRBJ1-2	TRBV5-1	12	ASSATGTNYGYT